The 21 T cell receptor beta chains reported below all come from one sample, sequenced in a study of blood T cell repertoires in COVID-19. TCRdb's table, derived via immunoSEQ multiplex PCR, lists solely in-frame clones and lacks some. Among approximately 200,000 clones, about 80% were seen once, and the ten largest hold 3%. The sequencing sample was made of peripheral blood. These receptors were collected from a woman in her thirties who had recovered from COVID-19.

CDR3 sequence (DNA): TGTGCCAGCAGCGAACAGGGTTCCTCACCCCTCCACTTT. Its translation: CASSEQGSSPLHF. This chain links TRBV11-1 with TRBJ1-6, with a weak D call TRBD1 (6 bases). V was cut by 5 bases and J by 10 bases, with 12 bases left in between. The CDR3 loop spans 13 amino acids. Looked up from germline, CDR1 is SGHAT and CDR2 is FQDESV (reference sequence).

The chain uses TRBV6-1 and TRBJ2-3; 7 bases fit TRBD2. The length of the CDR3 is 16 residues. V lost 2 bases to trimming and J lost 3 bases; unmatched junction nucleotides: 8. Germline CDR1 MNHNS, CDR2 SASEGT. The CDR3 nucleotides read TGTGCCAGCAGTGAACCTGGGGGAGCGGGGACAGATACGCAGTATTTT. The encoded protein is CASSEPGGAGTDTQYF.

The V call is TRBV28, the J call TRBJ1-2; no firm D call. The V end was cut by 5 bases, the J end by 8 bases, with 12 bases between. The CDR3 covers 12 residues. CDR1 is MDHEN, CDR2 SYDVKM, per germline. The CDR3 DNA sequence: TGTGCCAGCAGTATTCCCAAGCGGGGCTACACCTTC. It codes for CASSIPKRGYTF.

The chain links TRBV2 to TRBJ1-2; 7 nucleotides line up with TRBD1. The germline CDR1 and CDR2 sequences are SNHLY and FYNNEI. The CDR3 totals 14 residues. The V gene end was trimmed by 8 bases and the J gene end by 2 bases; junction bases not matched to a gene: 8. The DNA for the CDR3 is TGTGCCAGCGGAGAAACAGGGGCCAACTATGGCTACACCTTC. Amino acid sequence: CASGETGANYGYTF.

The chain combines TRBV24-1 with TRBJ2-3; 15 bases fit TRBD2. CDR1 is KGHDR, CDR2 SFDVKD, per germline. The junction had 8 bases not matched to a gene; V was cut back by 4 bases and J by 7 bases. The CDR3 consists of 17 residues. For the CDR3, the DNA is TGTGCCACCAGTGACTCAGGACTAGCGGGAGGGTGGAATACGCAGTATTTT. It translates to CATSDSGLAGGWNTQYF.

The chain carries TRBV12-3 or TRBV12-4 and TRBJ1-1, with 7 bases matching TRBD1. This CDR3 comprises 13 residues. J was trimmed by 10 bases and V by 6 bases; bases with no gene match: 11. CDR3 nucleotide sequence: TGTGCCAGCAGGATGACAGGGAGCCGTAGAGCTTTCTTT. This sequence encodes CASRMTGSRRAFF.

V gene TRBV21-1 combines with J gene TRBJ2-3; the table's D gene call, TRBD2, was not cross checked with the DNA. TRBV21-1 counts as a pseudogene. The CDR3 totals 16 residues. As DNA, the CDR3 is TGTGCCAGCAGCAAAGGGCCGGGAGCAGGAGCAGATACGCAGTATTTT. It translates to CASSKGPGAGADTQYF.

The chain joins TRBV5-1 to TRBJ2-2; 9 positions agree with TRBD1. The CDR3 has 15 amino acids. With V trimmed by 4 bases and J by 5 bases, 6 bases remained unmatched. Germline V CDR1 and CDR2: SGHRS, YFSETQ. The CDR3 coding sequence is TGCGCCAGCAGCATGACAGGGGGGAGGACCGGGGAGCTGTTTTTT. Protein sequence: CASSMTGGRTGELFF. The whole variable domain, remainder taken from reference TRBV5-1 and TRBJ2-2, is KAGVTQTPRYLIKTRGQQVTLSCSPISGHRSVSWYQQTPGQGLQFLFEYFSETQRNKGNFPGRFSGRQFSNSRSEMNVSTLELGDSALYLCASSMTGGRTGELFFGEGSRLTVL.

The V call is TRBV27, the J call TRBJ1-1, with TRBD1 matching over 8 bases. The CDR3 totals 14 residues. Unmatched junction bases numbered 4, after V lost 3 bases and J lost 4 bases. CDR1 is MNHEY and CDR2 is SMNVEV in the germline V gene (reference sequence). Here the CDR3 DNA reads TGTGCCAGCAGTTTCAACAGGGGGGGCACTGAAGCTTTCTTT. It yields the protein CASSFNRGGTEAFF.

The CDR3 nucleotides are TGTGCCAGCAGCTCCCGGGACTCCCCTGTGATCGATGAGCAGTTCTTC. Translating it yields CASSSRDSPVIDEQFF. The chain employs TRBV11-2 and TRBJ2-1; tentatively, D is TRBD2 (6 bases). The CDR3 consists of 16 residues. V was cut by 4 bases and J by 8 bases, with 21 bases left in between. Germline assignment: CDR1 SGHAT and CDR2 FQNNGV. The whole variable domain, filled in from reference TRBV11-2 and TRBJ2-1, reads EAGVAQSPRYKIIEKRQSVAFWCNPISGHATLYWYQQILGQGPKLLIQFQNNGVVDDSQLPKDRFSAERLKGVDSTLKIQPAKLEDSAVYLCASSSRDSPVIDEQFFGPGTRLTVL.

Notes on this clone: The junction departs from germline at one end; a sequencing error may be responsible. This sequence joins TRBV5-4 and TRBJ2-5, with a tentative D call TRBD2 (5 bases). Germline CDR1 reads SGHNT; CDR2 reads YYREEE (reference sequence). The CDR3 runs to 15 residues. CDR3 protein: CASSLQRGVWETQYF. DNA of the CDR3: TGTGCCAGCAGCTTGCAGCGAGGTGTATGGGAGACCCAATACTTC.

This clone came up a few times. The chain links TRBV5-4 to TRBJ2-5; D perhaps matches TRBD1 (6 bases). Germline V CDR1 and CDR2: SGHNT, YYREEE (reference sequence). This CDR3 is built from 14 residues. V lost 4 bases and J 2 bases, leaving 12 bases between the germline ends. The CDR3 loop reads CASSARGTQETQYF. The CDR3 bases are TGTGCCAGCAGCGCCCGAGGGACACAAGAGACCCAGTACTTC. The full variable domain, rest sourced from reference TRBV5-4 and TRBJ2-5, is ETGVTQSPTHLIKTRGQQVTLRCSSQSGHNTVSWYQQALGQGPQFIFQYYREEENGRGNFPPRFSGLQFPNYSSELNVNALELDDSALYLCASSARGTQETQYFGPGTRLLVL.

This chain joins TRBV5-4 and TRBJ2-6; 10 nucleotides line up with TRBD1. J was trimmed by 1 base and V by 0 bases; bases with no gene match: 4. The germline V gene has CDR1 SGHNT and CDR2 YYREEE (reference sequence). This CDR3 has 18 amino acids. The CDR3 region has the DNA TGTGCCAGCAGCTTGGGACAGGGGGCCCTTTCTGGGGCCAACGTCCTGACTTTC. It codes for CASSLGQGALSGANVLTF. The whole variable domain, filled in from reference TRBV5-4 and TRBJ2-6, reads ETGVTQSPTHLIKTRGQQVTLRCSSQSGHNTVSWYQQALGQGPQFIFQYYREEENGRGNFPPRFSGLQFPNYSSELNVNALELDDSALYLCASSLGQGALSGANVLTFGAGSRLTVL.

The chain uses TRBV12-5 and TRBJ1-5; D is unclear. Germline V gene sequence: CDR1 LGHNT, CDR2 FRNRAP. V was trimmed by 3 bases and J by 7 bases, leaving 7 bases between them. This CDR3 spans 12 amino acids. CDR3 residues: CASGLGAQPQHF. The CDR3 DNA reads TGTGCTAGTGGTTTAGGAGCGCAGCCCCAGCATTTT.

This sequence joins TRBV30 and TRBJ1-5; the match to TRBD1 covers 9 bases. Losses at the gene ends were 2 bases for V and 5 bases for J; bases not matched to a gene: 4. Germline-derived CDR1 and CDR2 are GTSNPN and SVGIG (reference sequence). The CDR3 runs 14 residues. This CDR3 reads CAWSRGQGHQPQHF. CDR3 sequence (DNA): TGTGCCTGGAGTAGGGGACAGGGTCATCAGCCCCAGCATTTT.

This CDR3 reads CASSGQVFTGELFF. The CDR3 DNA sequence: TGTGCCAGCAGTGGACAGGTCTTCACCGGGGAGCTGTTTTTT. J is TRBJ2-2 and V is TRBV6-4; D is possibly TRBD1 (6 bases). CDR3 length: 14 amino acids. Trimming removed 4 bases from V and 4 bases from J, with 10 bases in between. Germline V gene sequence: CDR1 MRHNA, CDR2 SNTAGT.

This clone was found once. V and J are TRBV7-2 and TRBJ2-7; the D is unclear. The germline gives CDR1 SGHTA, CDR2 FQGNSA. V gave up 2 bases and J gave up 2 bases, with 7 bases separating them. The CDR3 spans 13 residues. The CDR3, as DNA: TGTGCCAGCAGCTTATGGGCAGCCTACGAGCAGTACTTC. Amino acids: CASSLWAAYEQYF.

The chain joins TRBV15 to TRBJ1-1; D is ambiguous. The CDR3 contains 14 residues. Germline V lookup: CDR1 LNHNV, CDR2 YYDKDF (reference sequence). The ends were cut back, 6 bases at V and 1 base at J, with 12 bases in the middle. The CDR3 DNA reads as TGTGCCACCAGAGGCTCCAGGTGGAACACTGAAGCTTTCTTT. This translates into CATRGSRWNTEAFF. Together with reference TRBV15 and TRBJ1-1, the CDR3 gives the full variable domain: DAMVIQNPRYQVTQFGKPVTLSCSQTLNHNVMYWYQQKSSQAPKLLFHYYDKDFNNEADTPDNFQSRRPNTSFCFLDIRSPGLGDTAMYLCATRGSRWNTEAFFGQGTRLTVV.

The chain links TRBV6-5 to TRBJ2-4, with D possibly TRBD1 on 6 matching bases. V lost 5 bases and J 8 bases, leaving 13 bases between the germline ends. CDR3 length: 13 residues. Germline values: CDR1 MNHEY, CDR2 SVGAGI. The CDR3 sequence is CASSNTGRHIQYF. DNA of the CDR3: TGTGCCAGCAGTAACACAGGGAGACACATTCAGTACTTC.

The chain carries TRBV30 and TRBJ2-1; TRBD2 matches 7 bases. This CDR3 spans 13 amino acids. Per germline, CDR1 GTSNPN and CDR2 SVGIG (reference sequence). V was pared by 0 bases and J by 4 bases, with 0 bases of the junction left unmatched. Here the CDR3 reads CAWSVAGYNEQFF. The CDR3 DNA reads TGTGCCTGGAGTGTAGCGGGGTACAATGAGCAGTTCTTC. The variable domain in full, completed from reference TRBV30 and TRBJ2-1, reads SQTIHQWPATLVQPVGSPLSLECTVEGTSNPNLYWYRQAAGRGLQLLFYSVGIGQISSEVPQNLSASRPQDRQFILSSKKLLLSDSGFYLCAWSVAGYNEQFFGPGTRLTVL.

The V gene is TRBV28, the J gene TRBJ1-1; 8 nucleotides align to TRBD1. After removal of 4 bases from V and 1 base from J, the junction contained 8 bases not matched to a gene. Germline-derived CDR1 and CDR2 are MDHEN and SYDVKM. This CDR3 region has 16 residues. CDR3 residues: CASSWGPDRGNTEAFF. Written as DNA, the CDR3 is TGTGCCAGCAGTTGGGGACCAGACAGGGGGAACACTGAAGCTTTCTTT.